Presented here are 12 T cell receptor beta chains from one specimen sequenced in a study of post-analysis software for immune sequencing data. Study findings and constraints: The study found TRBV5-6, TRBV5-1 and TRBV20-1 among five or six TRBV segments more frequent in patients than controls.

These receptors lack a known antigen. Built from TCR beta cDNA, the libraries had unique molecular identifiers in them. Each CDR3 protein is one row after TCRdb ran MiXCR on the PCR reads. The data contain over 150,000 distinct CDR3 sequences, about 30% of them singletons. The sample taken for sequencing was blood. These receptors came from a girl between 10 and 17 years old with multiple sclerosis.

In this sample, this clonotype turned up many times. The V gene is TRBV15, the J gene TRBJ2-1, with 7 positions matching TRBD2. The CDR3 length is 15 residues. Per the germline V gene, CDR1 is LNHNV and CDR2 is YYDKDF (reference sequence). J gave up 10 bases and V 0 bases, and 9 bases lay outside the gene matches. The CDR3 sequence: CATSRDRASGPEQFF. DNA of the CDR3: TGTGCCACCAGCAGAGATCGGGCTAGCGGACCAGAGCAGTTCTTC.

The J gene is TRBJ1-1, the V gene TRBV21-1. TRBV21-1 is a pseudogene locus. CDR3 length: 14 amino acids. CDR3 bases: TGTGCCAGCAGCAAAGTTCAGCGATTCACTGAAGCTTTCTTT. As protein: CASSKVQRFTEAFF.

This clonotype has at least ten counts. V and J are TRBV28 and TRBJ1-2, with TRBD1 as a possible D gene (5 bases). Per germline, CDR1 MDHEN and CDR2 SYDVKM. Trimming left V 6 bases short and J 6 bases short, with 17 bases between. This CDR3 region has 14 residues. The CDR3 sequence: CASSPLGGGNGYTF. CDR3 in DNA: TGTGCCAGCAGCCCTCTCGGTGGGGGTAATGGCTACACCTTC.

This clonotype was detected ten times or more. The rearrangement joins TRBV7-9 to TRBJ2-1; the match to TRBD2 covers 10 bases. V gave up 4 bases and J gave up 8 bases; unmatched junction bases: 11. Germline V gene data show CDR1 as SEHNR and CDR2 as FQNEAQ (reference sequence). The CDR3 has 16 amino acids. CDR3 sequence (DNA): TGTGCCAGCAGCTCAACTAGCGGGGCTGTCTTTGATGAGCAGTTCTTC. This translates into CASSSTSGAVFDEQFF.

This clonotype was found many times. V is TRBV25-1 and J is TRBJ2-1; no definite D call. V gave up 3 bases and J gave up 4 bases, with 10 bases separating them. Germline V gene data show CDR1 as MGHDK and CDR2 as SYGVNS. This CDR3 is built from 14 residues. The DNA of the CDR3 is TGTGCCAGCAGTGATCCGGGTGTGTACAATGAGCAGTTCTTC. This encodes CASSDPGVYNEQFF.

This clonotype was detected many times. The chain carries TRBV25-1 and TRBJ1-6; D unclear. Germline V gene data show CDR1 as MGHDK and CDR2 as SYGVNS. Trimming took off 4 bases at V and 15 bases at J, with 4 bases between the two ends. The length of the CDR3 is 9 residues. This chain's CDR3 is CASSAYLHF. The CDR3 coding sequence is TGTGCCAGCAGTGCCTACCTCCACTTT.

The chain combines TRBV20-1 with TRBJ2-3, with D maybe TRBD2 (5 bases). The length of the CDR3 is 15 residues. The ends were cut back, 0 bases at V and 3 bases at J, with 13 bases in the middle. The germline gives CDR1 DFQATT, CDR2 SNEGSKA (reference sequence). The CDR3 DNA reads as TGCAGTGCTAGAGATGGGAGCGACCTAACAGATACGCAGTATTTT. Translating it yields CSARDGSDLTDTQYF.

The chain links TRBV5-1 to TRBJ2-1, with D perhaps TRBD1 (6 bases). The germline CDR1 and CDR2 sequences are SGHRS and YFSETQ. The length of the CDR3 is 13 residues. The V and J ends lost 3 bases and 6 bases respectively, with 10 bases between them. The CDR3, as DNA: TGCGCCAGCAGCTCCCAGGGGAGCAATGAGCAGTTCTTC. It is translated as CASSSQGSNEQFF. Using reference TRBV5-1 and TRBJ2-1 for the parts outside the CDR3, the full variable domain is KAGVTQTPRYLIKTRGQQVTLSCSPISGHRSVSWYQQTPGQGLQFLFEYFSETQRNKGNFPGRFSGRQFSNSRSEMNVSTLELGDSALYLCASSSQGSNEQFFGPGTRLTVL.

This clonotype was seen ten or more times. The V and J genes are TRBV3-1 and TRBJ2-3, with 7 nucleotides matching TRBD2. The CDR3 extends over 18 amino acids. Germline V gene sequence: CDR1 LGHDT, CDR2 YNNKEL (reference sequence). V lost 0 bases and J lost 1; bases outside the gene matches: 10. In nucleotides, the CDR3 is TGTGCCAGCAGCCAAGAAATTAACGCGGCGGGGGGCACAGATACGCAGTATTTT. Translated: CASSQEINAAGGTDTQYF.

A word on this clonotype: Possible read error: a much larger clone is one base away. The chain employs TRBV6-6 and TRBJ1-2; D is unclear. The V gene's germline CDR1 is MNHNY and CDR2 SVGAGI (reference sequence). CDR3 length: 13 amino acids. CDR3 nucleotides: TGTGCCTGCAGTTGGAGTAGGGACTATGGCTACACCTTC. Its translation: CACSWSRDYGYTF.

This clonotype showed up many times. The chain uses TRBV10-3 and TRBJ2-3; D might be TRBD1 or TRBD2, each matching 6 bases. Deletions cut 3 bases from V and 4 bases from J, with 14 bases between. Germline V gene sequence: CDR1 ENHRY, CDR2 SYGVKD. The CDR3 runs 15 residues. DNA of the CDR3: TGTGCCATCAGTGAACTTGAGAGGGGGGCAGATACGCAGTATTTT. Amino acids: CAISELERGADTQYF.

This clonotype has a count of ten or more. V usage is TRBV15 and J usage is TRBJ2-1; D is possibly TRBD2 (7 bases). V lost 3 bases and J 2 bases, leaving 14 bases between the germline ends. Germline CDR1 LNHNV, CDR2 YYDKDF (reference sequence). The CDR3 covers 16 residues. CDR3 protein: CATSRGAGVTYNEQFF. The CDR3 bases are TGTGCCACCAGCAGGGGGGCGGGAGTGACCTACAATGAGCAGTTCTTC.